These T cell receptor beta chains were read from a single sample in a study of Graves' ophthalmopathy and Graves' hyperthyroidism. In TCRdb, the multiplex PCR reads were re-called with MiXCR into one record per CDR3 protein. The table shows 620,000 or so distinct CDR3 sequences, with about a fifth occurring only once. The material sequenced was peripheral blood. Every receptor here comes from a woman between 18 and 29 years old with stable Graves' hyperthyroidism. Some clones in this sample may be carry-over from other donors' samples. Both conserved end residues are part of each CDR3. The order of the fields is V gene, clone size, D gene, CDR3 length, J gene, CDR3 DNA, CDR3 protein. D genes are given only for firm matches. Size is stated for part of the rows, as once, few or many counts, or as a class when the clone is expanded.

v_gene: TRBV6-1; abundance: many; d_gene: -; len: 15; j_gene: TRBJ1-1; CDR3nt: TGTGCCAGCAGTGGGGAACAGGGACCCATCGCTGAAGCTTTCTTT; CDR3aa: CASSGEQGPIAEAFF
v_gene: TRBV30; abundance: -; d_gene: -; len: 11; j_gene: TRBJ2-5; CDR3nt: TGTGCCTGGAACTCGAAGGAGACCCAGTACTTC; CDR3aa: CAWNSKETQYF
v_gene: TRBV12-3/TRBV12-4; abundance: -; d_gene: -; len: 14; j_gene: TRBJ2-7; CDR3nt: TGTGCCAGCAGTCCTACTAGGCGAACCTACGAGCAGTACTTC; CDR3aa: CASSPTRRTYEQYF
v_gene: TRBV19; abundance: many; d_gene: -; len: 15; j_gene: TRBJ2-7; CDR3nt: TGTGCCAGTAGTATCGCCAGCGGGTTACCCCCCGAGCAGTACTTC; CDR3aa: CASSIASGLPPEQYF
v_gene: TRBV6-1; abundance: few; d_gene: -; len: 11; j_gene: TRBJ1-1; CDR3nt: TGTGCCAGCAGCCGTCTGGAGGGTGCTTTCTTT; CDR3aa: CASSRLEGAFF
v_gene: TRBV7-2; abundance: many; d_gene: TRBD1; len: 14; j_gene: TRBJ2-2; CDR3nt: TGTGCCAGCAGCGTGGGACAGGGTGGCGGGGAGCTGTTTTTT; CDR3aa: CASSVGQGGGELFF
v_gene: TRBV11-2; abundance: -; d_gene: -; len: 14; j_gene: TRBJ1-2; CDR3nt: TGTGCCAGCAGCTTAGATCAAGCTAACTATGGCTACACCTTC; CDR3aa: CASSLDQANYGYTF
v_gene: TRBV30; abundance: many; d_gene: -; len: 13; j_gene: TRBJ1-2; CDR3nt: TGTGCCTGGAGAAACCGCCGAAACTATGGCTACACCTTC; CDR3aa: CAWRNRRNYGYTF
v_gene: TRBV27; abundance: many; d_gene: -; len: 14; j_gene: TRBJ2-7; CDR3nt: TGTGCCAGCAGTTTACGCCGGTCCTCCTACGAGCAGTACTTC; CDR3aa: CASSLRRSSYEQYF
v_gene: TRBV7-2; abundance: many; d_gene: -; len: 15; j_gene: TRBJ1-5; CDR3nt: TGTGCCAGCAGCTTATTCTTGGGGGGGAATCAGCCCCAGCATTTT; CDR3aa: CASSLFLGGNQPQHF
v_gene: TRBV12-3/TRBV12-4; abundance: -; d_gene: -; len: 15; j_gene: TRBJ1-1; CDR3nt: TGTGCCAGCACCCCGGGGGGGTCAAGAAACACTGAAGCTTTCTTT; CDR3aa: CASTPGGSRNTEAFF
v_gene: TRBV5-1; abundance: -; d_gene: -; len: 13; j_gene: TRBJ1-5; CDR3nt: TGCGCCAACAGGGTCAGAAGCAATCAGCCCCAGCATTTT; CDR3aa: CANRVRSNQPQHF
v_gene: TRBV24-1; abundance: many; d_gene: -; len: 13; j_gene: TRBJ1-1; CDR3nt: TGTGCCACCAGTGATGGTAGGCTTACTGAAGCTTTCTTT; CDR3aa: CATSDGRLTEAFF
v_gene: TRBV12-3/TRBV12-4; abundance: many; d_gene: -; len: 12; j_gene: TRBJ1-5; CDR3nt: TGTGCCAGCAGTTTCTTTTTGCAGGGTCCCATTTTT; CDR3aa: CASSFFLQGPIF
v_gene: TRBV5-1; abundance: many; d_gene: TRBD1; len: 15; j_gene: TRBJ2-7; CDR3nt: TGCGCCAGCAGCTCTACCGGGACAGGATCCTACGAGCAGTACTTC; CDR3aa: CASSSTGTGSYEQYF
v_gene: TRBV20-1; abundance: many; d_gene: -; len: 11; j_gene: TRBJ2-5; CDR3nt: TGCAGTGGTGCTAGCCCAGAGACCCAGTACTTC; CDR3aa: CSGASPETQYF
v_gene: TRBV20-1; abundance: many; d_gene: -; len: 13; j_gene: TRBJ2-7; CDR3nt: TGCAGTGCTACCGACAAGGACCACTACGAGCAGTACTTC; CDR3aa: CSATDKDHYEQYF
v_gene: TRBV6-1; abundance: many; d_gene: -; len: 14; j_gene: TRBJ1-5; CDR3nt: TGTGCCAGCAGTGAAGTATATAGCAATCAGCCCCAGCATTTT; CDR3aa: CASSEVYSNQPQHF
v_gene: TRBV18; abundance: few; d_gene: -; len: 14; j_gene: TRBJ1-2; CDR3nt: TGTGCCAGCTCACCAGGGTCCCTTGGCTATGGCTACACCTTC; CDR3aa: CASSPGSLGYGYTF
v_gene: TRBV28; abundance: many; d_gene: TRBD1; len: 13; j_gene: TRBJ1-2; CDR3nt: TGTGCCAGCAGTTTCTCGGGACAGTATGGCTACACCTTC; CDR3aa: CASSFSGQYGYTF
v_gene: TRBV6-1; abundance: -; d_gene: -; len: 18; j_gene: TRBJ1-1; CDR3nt: TGTGCCAGCAGTGAAGCGCGGGTCATAGATTACATGAACACTGAAGCTTTCTTT; CDR3aa: CASSEARVIDYMNTEAFF
v_gene: TRBV27; abundance: few; d_gene: -; len: 13; j_gene: TRBJ1-2; CDR3nt: TGTGCCAGCAGTTTAGATGGGGGCTGGGGCTACACCTTC; CDR3aa: CASSLDGGWGYTF
v_gene: TRBV20-1; abundance: once; d_gene: TRBD2; len: 13; j_gene: TRBJ2-7; CDR3nt: TGCAGTGCCAATAGCGGGGGGGCCTACGAGCAGTACTTC; CDR3aa: CSANSGGAYEQYF
v_gene: TRBV6-1; abundance: many; d_gene: TRBD1; len: 15; j_gene: TRBJ1-6; CDR3nt: TGTGCCAGCACTCAGACAGGGGGCCCTAATTCACCCCTCCACTTT; CDR3aa: CASTQTGGPNSPLHF
v_gene: TRBV27; abundance: -; d_gene: TRBD2; len: 14; j_gene: TRBJ2-7; CDR3nt: TGTGCCAGCAGTGCCTCATTACTAGCGGGGGAGCAGTACTTC; CDR3aa: CASSASLLAGEQYF
v_gene: TRBV12-5; abundance: many; d_gene: -; len: 17; j_gene: TRBJ1-5; CDR3nt: TGTGCTAGTGGTTTGGTACTACACGGAGCCAGCAATCAGCCCCAGCATTTT; CDR3aa: CASGLVLHGASNQPQHF
v_gene: TRBV12-3/TRBV12-4; abundance: -; d_gene: -; len: 16; j_gene: TRBJ1-5; CDR3nt: TGTGCCAGCACCGAGAGGGCGGGGTCACCCAATCAGCCCCAGCATTTT; CDR3aa: CASTERAGSPNQPQHF
v_gene: TRBV6-1; abundance: many; d_gene: -; len: 13; j_gene: TRBJ1-2; CDR3nt: TGTGCCAGCAGTTTGACAGTGAACTATGGCTACACCTTC; CDR3aa: CASSLTVNYGYTF
v_gene: TRBV6-5; abundance: many; d_gene: -; len: 14; j_gene: TRBJ2-4; CDR3nt: TGTGCCAGCAGAGGAGGCGGGGAAAAAAACATTCAGTACTTC; CDR3aa: CASRGGGEKNIQYF
v_gene: TRBV6-1; abundance: many; d_gene: TRBD1; len: 14; j_gene: TRBJ2-2; CDR3nt: TGTGCCATAAGGGACAGGGTGCGGACCGGGGAGCTGTTTTTT; CDR3aa: CAIRDRVRTGELFF
v_gene: TRBV12-3/TRBV12-4; abundance: few; d_gene: -; len: 13; j_gene: TRBJ2-5; CDR3nt: TGTGCCAGCAGTTGGGGGGGCTCAGTGACCCAGTACTTC; CDR3aa: CASSWGGSVTQYF
v_gene: TRBV20-1; abundance: few; d_gene: -; len: 13; j_gene: TRBJ1-1; CDR3nt: TGCAGTGCCCCCTCAGGGTTTAACCCTGAAGCTTTCTTT; CDR3aa: CSAPSGFNPEAFF
v_gene: TRBV4-2; abundance: -; d_gene: -; len: 17; j_gene: TRBJ2-7; CDR3nt: TGTGCCAGCAGCCCCTCTGGCGGGACTCATATTTTAGGTGAGCAGTACTTC; CDR3aa: CASSPSGGTHILGEQYF
v_gene: TRBV20-1; abundance: many; d_gene: TRBD1; len: 12; j_gene: TRBJ1-1; CDR3nt: TGCAGTGCTACCGGGACAGGGGCTGAAGCTTTCTTT; CDR3aa: CSATGTGAEAFF
v_gene: TRBV7-6; abundance: few; d_gene: -; len: 14; j_gene: TRBJ2-1; CDR3nt: TGTGCCAGCAGCTCCCCCAGGACAAACAATGAGCAGTTCTTC; CDR3aa: CASSSPRTNNEQFF
v_gene: TRBV14; abundance: many; d_gene: -; len: 11; j_gene: TRBJ2-7; CDR3nt: TGTGCCAGCAGCCAAGGCTACGAGCAGTACTTC; CDR3aa: CASSQGYEQYF
v_gene: TRBV7-3; abundance: -; d_gene: -; len: 17; j_gene: TRBJ1-2; CDR3nt: TGTGCCAGCAGCTTACGTGGGAGCCCCCGCCCCGACTATGGCTACACCTTC; CDR3aa: CASSLRGSPRPDYGYTF
v_gene: TRBV25-1; abundance: -; d_gene: -; len: 16; j_gene: TRBJ1-1; CDR3nt: TGTGCCAGCAGTGAAGCTGGCACGGGGAGAGTTACTGAAGCTTTCTTT; CDR3aa: CASSEAGTGRVTEAFF
v_gene: TRBV12-3/TRBV12-4; abundance: many; d_gene: -; len: 14; j_gene: TRBJ1-1; CDR3nt: TGTGCCAGCAGAGCAGGGAGGGTGAACACTGAAGCTTTCTTT; CDR3aa: CASRAGRVNTEAFF
v_gene: TRBV24-1; abundance: many; d_gene: TRBD1; len: 17; j_gene: TRBJ2-5; CDR3nt: TGTGCCACCAGTGATTTATGGGGGACAGGGTCCGAGGAGACCCAGTACTTC; CDR3aa: CATSDLWGTGSEETQYF
v_gene: TRBV6-2/TRBV6-3; abundance: -; d_gene: -; len: 13; j_gene: TRBJ2-7; CDR3nt: TGTGCCAAGGACATTGGCGGTTCCTACGAGCAGTACTTC; CDR3aa: CAKDIGGSYEQYF
v_gene: TRBV9; abundance: -; d_gene: -; len: 13; j_gene: TRBJ1-1; CDR3nt: TGTGCCAGCAGCGTAGAAGGGTTTTCTGAAGCTTTCTTT; CDR3aa: CASSVEGFSEAFF
v_gene: TRBV12-3/TRBV12-4; abundance: many; d_gene: -; len: 15; j_gene: TRBJ2-5; CDR3nt: TGTGCCAGCAGTCCCTTAAACTGGTACCAAGAGACCCAGTACTTC; CDR3aa: CASSPLNWYQETQYF
v_gene: TRBV27; abundance: -; d_gene: -; len: 14; j_gene: TRBJ2-5; CDR3nt: TGTGCCAGCAGTGGTCTGGGATCGCAAGAGACCCAGTACTTC; CDR3aa: CASSGLGSQETQYF
v_gene: TRBV4-1; abundance: -; d_gene: -; len: 14; j_gene: TRBJ1-1; CDR3nt: TGCGCCAGCAGCCATCGATGGTACGAGGGTGAAGCTTTCTTT; CDR3aa: CASSHRWYEGEAFF
v_gene: TRBV20-1; abundance: many; d_gene: -; len: 14; j_gene: TRBJ1-6; CDR3nt: TGCAGTGCTTCCGGGACAACCTATAATTCACCCCTCCACTTT; CDR3aa: CSASGTTYNSPLHF
v_gene: TRBV12-3/TRBV12-4; abundance: few; d_gene: -; len: 17; j_gene: TRBJ1-2; CDR3nt: TGTGCCAGCAGCTTGGCCGGGACAACCTTAGCTAACTATGGCTACACCTTC; CDR3aa: CASSLAGTTLANYGYTF
v_gene: TRBV20-1; abundance: many; d_gene: -; len: 13; j_gene: TRBJ1-1; CDR3nt: TGCAGTGCTAGAGCCAGGGGAAAAGGTGAAGCTTTCTTT; CDR3aa: CSARARGKGEAFF
v_gene: TRBV20-1; abundance: many; d_gene: -; len: 11; j_gene: TRBJ1-1; CDR3nt: TGCAGTGCCTCCCACGGCACTGAAGCTTTCTTT; CDR3aa: CSASHGTEAFF
v_gene: TRBV11-2; abundance: many; d_gene: -; len: 15; j_gene: TRBJ1-6; CDR3nt: TGTGCCAGCAGCTTAAGATGGGGGTTTAATTCACCCCTCCACTTT; CDR3aa: CASSLRWGFNSPLHF
v_gene: TRBV2; abundance: many; d_gene: -; len: 13; j_gene: TRBJ1-6; CDR3nt: TGTGCCAGCAAGGGTCTTACTAGTTCACCCCTCCACTTT; CDR3aa: CASKGLTSSPLHF